A single sample is the source of the 17 T cell receptor beta chains below, sequenced in a study of T cells in localized non-small cell lung cancer. The data were produced by immunoSEQ multiplex PCR, yet TCRdb's version contains in-frame clones alone and is incomplete. The data show fewer than 35,000 clones, roughly nine tenths seen once. The starting material was PBMCs, obtained before any cancer treatment. The receptors were sampled from a man aged 40 to 75 with stage II lung adenocarcinoma.

This chain uses TRBV10-2 with TRBJ2-7, with no clear D. Trimming shortened V by 3 bases and J by 5 bases, and 17 bases separated the two germline ends. Looked up from germline, CDR1 is WSHSY and CDR2 is SAAADI. This CDR3 region has 15 residues. The CDR3 protein is CASSDVPGLPNEQYF. In DNA, the CDR3 is TGCGCCAGCAGTGATGTTCCCGGGCTCCCGAACGAGCAGTACTTC.

This sequence joins TRBV28 and TRBJ1-2; no clear D. The CDR3 totals 13 residues. Germline V gene lookup returns CDR1 MDHEN and CDR2 SYDVKM. V was pared by 1 base and J by 8 bases, with 11 bases between. CDR3 region: CASSLYPEGGYTF. CDR3 in DNA: TGTGCCAGCAGTTTATACCCCGAAGGAGGCTACACCTTC.

The V call is TRBV28, the J call TRBJ2-5; 7 bases fit TRBD1. J gave up 4 bases and V 10 bases, and 15 bases lay outside the gene matches. This CDR3 has 15 amino acids. CDR1 MDHEN and CDR2 SYDVKM come from the germline V gene. The CDR3 nucleotides read TGTGCCACCTATCATGGGGGACCAGGGGGAGAGACCCAGTACTTC. Amino acid sequence: CATYHGGPGGETQYF.

For the CDR3, the DNA is TGTGCCAGCAGCTTAAGACTTTACAATGAGCAGTTCTTC. It codes for CASSLRLYNEQFF. The rearrangement joins TRBV7-2 to TRBJ2-1; D not certain. V lost 2 bases to trimming and J lost 4 bases, with 6 bases between them. There are 13 residues in the CDR3. Germline CDR1 reads SGHTA; CDR2 reads FQGNSA.

The rearrangement links TRBV4-1 to TRBJ1-2; weak D call: TRBD1 (6 bases). V was clipped by 0 bases and J by 8 bases, with 13 bases between them. This CDR3 spans 14 amino acids. Germline V gives CDR1 MGHRA, CDR2 YSYEKL. CDR3 coding DNA: TGCGCCAGCAGCCAAGATCAACAGGGTATGGGCTACACCTTC. Protein: CASSQDQQGMGYTF.

The V gene is TRBV4-3, the J gene TRBJ2-7; TRBD1 matches at 9 bases. The CDR3 runs 15 residues. Germline V gene lookup returns CDR1 LGHNA and CDR2 YSLEER. J was trimmed by 6 bases and V by 3 bases; bases with no gene match: 9. The CDR3 spells CASSQGPGQGSEQYF. The CDR3 DNA sequence: TGCGCCAGCAGCCAGGGACCGGGACAGGGAAGCGAGCAGTACTTC.

The J gene is TRBJ1-2, the V gene TRBV5-4; D perhaps matches TRBD1 (6 bases). This CDR3 contains 14 residues. CDR1 is SGHNT and CDR2 is YYREEE in the germline V gene (reference sequence). V lost 4 bases and J lost 5, with 15 bases in between. The CDR3 DNA follows: TGTGCCAGCAGCCCGGACAGCCGACCTTATGGCTACACCTTC. Translation gives CASSPDSRPYGYTF.

In this sample, this clone turned up a few times. The chain recombines TRBV7-3 with TRBJ1-1; D is ambiguous. The CDR3 runs 13 residues. CDR1 and CDR2 from the germline V gene are SGHTA and FQGTGA. V lost 1 base, J lost 4 bases, and 7 bases lay in between. This chain's CDR3 is CASSLIGSTEAFF. As DNA, the CDR3 is TGTGCCAGCAGCTTAATCGGGTCCACTGAAGCTTTCTTT. Combining the CDR3 with reference TRBV7-3 and TRBJ1-1 gives the whole variable domain GAGVSQTPSNKVTEKGKYVELRCDPISGHTALYWYRQSLGQGPEFLIYFQGTGAADDSGLPNDRFFAVRPEGSVSTLKIQRTERGDSAVYLCASSLIGSTEAFFGQGTRLTVV.

This chain connects TRBV19 to TRBJ1-2, with a weak D call TRBD1 (6 bases). Per germline, CDR1 LNHDA and CDR2 SQIVND (reference sequence). V was shortened by 10 bases and J by 2 bases, with 11 bases between the two germline ends. There are 12 residues in the CDR3. The CDR3 here is CATNRANYGYTF. The CDR3 region has the DNA TGTGCCACCAACAGGGCGAACTATGGCTACACCTTC.

In regard to this clone: Its ends do not fully match the called genes, so a read error is possible. The V and J genes are TRBV7-2 and TRBJ2-7; 8 nucleotides line up with TRBD2. The CDR3 runs to 16 residues. Germline V gene data show CDR1 as SGHTA and CDR2 as FQGNSA. The DNA for the CDR3 is TGTGCCAGCAGCCGCTCCGCTAGCGGGCCTACGTACGGGCAGTACTTC. This gives the protein CASSRSASGPTYGQYF.

The chain recombines TRBV7-8 with TRBJ2-7; TRBD1 matches 8 bases. Germline CDR1 SGHVS, CDR2 FQNEAQ. With 10 bases clipped from V and 3 bases from J, the junction kept 5 bases outside the gene matches. This CDR3 is built from 12 residues. CDR3 in DNA: TGTGCCATCGGACAGGGAAACTACGAGCAGTACTTC. It yields the protein CAIGQGNYEQYF.

The chain is built from TRBV29-1 and TRBJ2-1; 8 bases are shared with TRBD2. CDR1 SQVTM and CDR2 ANQGSEA come from the germline V gene. The CDR3 has 17 amino acids. V gave up 3 bases and J gave up 1 base; unmatched junction bases: 11. CDR3 coding DNA: TGCAGCGTTGACGGGGCGGGGGGAGAGGGGTCCTACAATGAGCAGTTCTTC. Translated: CSVDGAGGEGSYNEQFF.

The V call is TRBV30, the J call TRBJ2-5; D remains unclear. V was trimmed by 1 base and J by 7 bases, leaving 7 bases between them. CDR3 length: 11 residues. Per the germline V gene, CDR1 is GTSNPN and CDR2 is SVGIG (reference sequence). The CDR3 nucleotides are TGTGCCTGGAGTGAAAAGGGGACCCAGTACTTC. Translation gives CAWSEKGTQYF.

V usage is TRBV11-2 and J usage is TRBJ2-7, with 7 bases identical to TRBD2. Germline loops: CDR1 SGHAT, CDR2 FQNNGV. V shed 3 bases and J 6 bases; nucleotides not matched to a gene: 5. This CDR3 region has 13 residues. Here the CDR3 DNA reads TGTGCCAGCAGCTTTTCGCTAGCGGTCGAGCAGTACTTC. Translated, it gives CASSFSLAVEQYF.

The V gene is TRBV14, the J gene TRBJ2-1, with D possibly TRBD2 on 6 matching bases. The CDR3 consists of 14 residues. Per the germline V gene, CDR1 is SGHDN and CDR2 is FVKESK. Between the trimmed V and J ends, which lost 5 bases and 5 bases, there was a span of 13 bases. CDR3 nucleotides: TGTGCCAGCAGCTCTTTCCTAGCGAACAATGAGCAGTTCTTC. It is translated as CASSSFLANNEQFF.

The chain combines TRBV29-1 with TRBJ2-1, with D tentatively TRBD2 (5 bases). Germline CDR1 SQVTM, CDR2 ANQGSEA. V gave up 5 bases and J gave up 6 bases, with 14 bases separating them. The CDR3 loop spans 13 amino acids. The CDR3 loop is CSVRLPGSNEQFF. In DNA, the CDR3 is TGCAGCGTTAGACTACCCGGATCCAATGAGCAGTTCTTC.

This chain links TRBV7-9 with TRBJ2-7; the D is unclear. This CDR3 is built from 12 residues. Germline CDR1 and CDR2: SEHNR and FQNEAQ (reference sequence). The V gene lost 8 bases and the J gene lost 4 bases, with 12 bases spanning the gap. In DNA form, the CDR3 reads TGTGCCAGCGGGTATAGGCCATACGAGCAGTACTTC. It encodes CASGYRPYEQYF.